This T cell receptor (beta chain) emerged from a study of blood T cell repertoires in COVID-19. The germline V gene encodes CDR1 SGHVS and CDR2 FNYEAQ. The CDR3 loop spans 14 amino acids. V was trimmed by 5 bases and J by 4 bases, leaving 14 bases between them. Repertoires were generated with immunoSEQ multiplex PCR, while TCRdb's copy carries only in-frame clones and drops some. Among some 260,000 clones, approximately 90% were seen once, and the ten largest hold 0.99%. Sequenced input: peripheral blood. The clonotype was recovered from a woman aged 35 to 49 who had recovered from COVID-19. V and J are TRBV7-6 and TRBJ1-2; D possibly corresponds to TRBD1 (6 bases). DNA for the CDR3: TGTGCCAGCAGCCCCGCCCAGGGGACCTATGGCTACACCTTC. The encoded protein is CASSPAQGTYGYTF.